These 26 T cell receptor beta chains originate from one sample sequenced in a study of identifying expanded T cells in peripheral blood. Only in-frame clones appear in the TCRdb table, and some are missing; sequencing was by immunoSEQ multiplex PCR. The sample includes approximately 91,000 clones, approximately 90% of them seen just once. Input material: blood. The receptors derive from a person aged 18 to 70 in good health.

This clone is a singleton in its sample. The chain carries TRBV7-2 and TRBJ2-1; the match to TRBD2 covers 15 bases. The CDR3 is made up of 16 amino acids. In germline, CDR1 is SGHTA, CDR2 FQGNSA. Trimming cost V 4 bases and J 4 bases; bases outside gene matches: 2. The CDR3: CASSWTSGRDYNEQFF. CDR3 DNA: TGTGCCAGCAGCTGGACTAGCGGGAGGGATTACAATGAGCAGTTCTTC.

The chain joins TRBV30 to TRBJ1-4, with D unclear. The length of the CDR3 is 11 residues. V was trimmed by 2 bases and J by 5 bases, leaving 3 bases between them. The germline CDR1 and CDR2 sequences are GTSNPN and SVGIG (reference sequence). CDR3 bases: TGTGCCTGGAGTCTAAATGAAAAACTGTTTTTT. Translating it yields CAWSLNEKLFF.

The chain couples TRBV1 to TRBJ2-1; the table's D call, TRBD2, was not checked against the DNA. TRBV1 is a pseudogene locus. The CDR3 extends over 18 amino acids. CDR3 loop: CTSSQEGVREPSYNEQFF. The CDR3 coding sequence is TGCACCAGCAGCCAAGAAGGGGTGCGGGAGCCCTCCTACAATGAGCAGTTCTTC.

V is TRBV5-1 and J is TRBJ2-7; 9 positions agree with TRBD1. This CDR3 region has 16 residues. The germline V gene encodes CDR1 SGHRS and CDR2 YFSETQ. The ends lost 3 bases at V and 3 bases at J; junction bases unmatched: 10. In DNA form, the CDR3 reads TGCGCCAGCAGCTCAGGGGCCGGGACAGGGTTCTACGAGCAGTACTTC. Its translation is CASSSGAGTGFYEQYF.

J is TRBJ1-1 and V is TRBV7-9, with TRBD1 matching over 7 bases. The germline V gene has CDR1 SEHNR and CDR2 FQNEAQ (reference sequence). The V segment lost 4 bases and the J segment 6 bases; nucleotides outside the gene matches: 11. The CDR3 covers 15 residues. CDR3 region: CASSSGQNLIAEAFF. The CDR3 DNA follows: TGTGCCAGCAGCTCGGGACAGAACTTAATCGCTGAAGCTTTCTTT.

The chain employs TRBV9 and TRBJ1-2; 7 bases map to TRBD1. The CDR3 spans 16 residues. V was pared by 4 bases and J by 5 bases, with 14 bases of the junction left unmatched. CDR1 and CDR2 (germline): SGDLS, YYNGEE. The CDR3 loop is CASSIRDRHSIYGYTF. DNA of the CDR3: TGTGCCAGCAGCATAAGGGACAGACACTCTATTTATGGCTACACCTTC.

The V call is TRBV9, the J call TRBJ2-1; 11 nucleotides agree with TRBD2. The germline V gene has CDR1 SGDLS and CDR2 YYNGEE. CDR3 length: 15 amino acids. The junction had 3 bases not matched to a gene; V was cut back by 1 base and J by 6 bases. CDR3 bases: TGTGCCAGCAGCGTAATAGCGGGAGGGTCCAATGAGCAGTTCTTC. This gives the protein CASSVIAGGSNEQFF.

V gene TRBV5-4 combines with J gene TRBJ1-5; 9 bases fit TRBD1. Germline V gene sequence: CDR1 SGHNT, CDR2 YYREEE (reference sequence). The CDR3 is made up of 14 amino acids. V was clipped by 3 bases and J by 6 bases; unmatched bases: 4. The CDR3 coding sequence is TGTGCCAGCAGCTCACAGGGGGCGTTTCAGCCCCAGCATTTT. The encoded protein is CASSSQGAFQPQHF.

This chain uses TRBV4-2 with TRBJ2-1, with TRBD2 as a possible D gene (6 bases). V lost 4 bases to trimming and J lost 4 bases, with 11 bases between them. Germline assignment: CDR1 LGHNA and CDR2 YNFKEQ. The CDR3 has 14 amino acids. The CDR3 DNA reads TGTGCCAGCAGCCCCAGGGAGGATTACAATGAGCAGTTCTTC. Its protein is CASSPREDYNEQFF.

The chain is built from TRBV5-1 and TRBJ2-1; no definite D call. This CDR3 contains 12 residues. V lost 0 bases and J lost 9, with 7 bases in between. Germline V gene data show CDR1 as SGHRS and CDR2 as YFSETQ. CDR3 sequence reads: CASSLDVREQFF. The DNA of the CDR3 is TGCGCCAGCAGCTTGGATGTCCGTGAGCAGTTCTTC.

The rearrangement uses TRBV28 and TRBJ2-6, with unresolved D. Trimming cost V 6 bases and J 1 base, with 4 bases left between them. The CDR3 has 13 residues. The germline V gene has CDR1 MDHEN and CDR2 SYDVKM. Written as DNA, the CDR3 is TGTGCCAGCAGCCGTTCTGGGGCCAACGTCCTGACTTTC. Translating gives CASSRSGANVLTF.

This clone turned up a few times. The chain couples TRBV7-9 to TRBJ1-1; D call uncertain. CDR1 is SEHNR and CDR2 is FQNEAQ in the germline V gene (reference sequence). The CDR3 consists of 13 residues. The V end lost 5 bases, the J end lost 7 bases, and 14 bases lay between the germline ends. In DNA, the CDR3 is TGTGCCAGCAGCCTGTTGGGCACGGATGAAGCTTTCTTT. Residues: CASSLLGTDEAFF.

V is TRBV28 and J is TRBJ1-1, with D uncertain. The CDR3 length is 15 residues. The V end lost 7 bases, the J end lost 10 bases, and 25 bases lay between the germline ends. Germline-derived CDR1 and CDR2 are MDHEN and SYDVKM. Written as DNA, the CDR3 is TGTGCCAGCACCCCCCCCGTGACTCACAAAGACCGAGCTTTCTTT. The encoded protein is CASTPPVTHKDRAFF.

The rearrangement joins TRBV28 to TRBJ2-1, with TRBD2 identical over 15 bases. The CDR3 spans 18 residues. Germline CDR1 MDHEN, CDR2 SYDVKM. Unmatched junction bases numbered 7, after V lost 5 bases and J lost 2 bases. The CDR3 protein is CASSPRTSGRGTYNEQFF. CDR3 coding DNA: TGTGCCAGCAGTCCCCGGACTAGCGGGAGGGGCACCTACAATGAGCAGTTCTTC.

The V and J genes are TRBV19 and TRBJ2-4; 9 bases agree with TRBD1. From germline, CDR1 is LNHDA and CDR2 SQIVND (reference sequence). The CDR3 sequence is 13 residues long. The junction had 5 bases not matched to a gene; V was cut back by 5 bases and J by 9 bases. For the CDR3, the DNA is TGTGCCAGTAGTGGGACAGGGTATGGCATTCAGTACTTC. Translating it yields CASSGTGYGIQYF. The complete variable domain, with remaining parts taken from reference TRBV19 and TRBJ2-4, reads DGGITQSPKYLFRKEGQNVTLSCEQNLNHDAMYWYRQDPGQGLRLIYYSQIVNDFQKGDIAEGYSVSREKKESFPLTVTSAQKNPTAFYLCASSGTGYGIQYFGAGTRLSVL.

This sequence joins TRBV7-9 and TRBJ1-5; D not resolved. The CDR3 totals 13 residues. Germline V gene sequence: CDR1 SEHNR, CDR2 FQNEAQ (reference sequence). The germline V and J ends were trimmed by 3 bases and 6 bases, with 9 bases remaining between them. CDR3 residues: CASSLDGGQPQHF. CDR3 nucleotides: TGTGCCAGCAGCTTGGACGGAGGTCAGCCCCAGCATTTT.

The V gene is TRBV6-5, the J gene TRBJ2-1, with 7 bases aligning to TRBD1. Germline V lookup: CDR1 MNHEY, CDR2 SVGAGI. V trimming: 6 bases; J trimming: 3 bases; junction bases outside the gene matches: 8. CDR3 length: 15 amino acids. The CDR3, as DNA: TGTGCCAGCAGCCCCCAGGGGGAGAGCTACAATGAGCAGTTCTTC. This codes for CASSPQGESYNEQFF.

The CDR3 sequence is CSVRVLSAGLTSGGLGEQYF. The CDR3 DNA reads as TGCAGCGTTAGGGTTCTATCGGCAGGACTGACTAGCGGGGGGCTTGGCGAGCAGTACTTC. The chain uses TRBV29-1 and TRBJ2-7, with TRBD2 matching 13 bases. Trimming removed 5 bases from V and 6 bases from J; junction bases left unmatched: 25. Germline V gives CDR1 SQVTM, CDR2 ANQGSEA. There are 20 residues in the CDR3.

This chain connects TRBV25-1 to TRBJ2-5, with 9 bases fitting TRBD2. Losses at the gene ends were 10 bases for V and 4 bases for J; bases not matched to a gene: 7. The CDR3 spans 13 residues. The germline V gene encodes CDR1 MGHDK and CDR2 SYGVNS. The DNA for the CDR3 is TGTGCCACCGAACTGCGGGAGGGAGAGACCCAGTACTTC. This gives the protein CATELREGETQYF.

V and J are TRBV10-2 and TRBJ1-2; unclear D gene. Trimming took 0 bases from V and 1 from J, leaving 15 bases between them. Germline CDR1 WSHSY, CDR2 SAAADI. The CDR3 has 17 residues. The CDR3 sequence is CASSESRGVADNYGYTF. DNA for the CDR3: TGCGCCAGCAGTGAGTCGAGAGGCGTAGCAGATAACTATGGCTACACCTTC.

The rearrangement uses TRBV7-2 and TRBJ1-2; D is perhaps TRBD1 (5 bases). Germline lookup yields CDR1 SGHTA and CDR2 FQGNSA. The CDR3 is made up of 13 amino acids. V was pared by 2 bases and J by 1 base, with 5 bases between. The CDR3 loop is CASSLRGNYGYTF. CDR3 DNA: TGTGCCAGCAGCTTAAGGGGTAACTATGGCTACACCTTC.

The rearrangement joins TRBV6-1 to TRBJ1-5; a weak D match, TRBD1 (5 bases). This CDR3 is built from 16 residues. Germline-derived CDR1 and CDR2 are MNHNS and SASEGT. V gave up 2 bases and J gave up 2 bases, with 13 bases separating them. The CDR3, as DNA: TGTGCCAGCAGTGAACTTAGGGGAGGCGGCAATCAGCCCCAGCATTTT. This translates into CASSELRGGGNQPQHF.

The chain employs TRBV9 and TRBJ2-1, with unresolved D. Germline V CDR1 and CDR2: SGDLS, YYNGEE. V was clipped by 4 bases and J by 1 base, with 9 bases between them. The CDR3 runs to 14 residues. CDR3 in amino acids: CASSTDTSYNEQFF. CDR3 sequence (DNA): TGTGCCAGCAGCACCGACACGTCCTACAATGAGCAGTTCTTC.

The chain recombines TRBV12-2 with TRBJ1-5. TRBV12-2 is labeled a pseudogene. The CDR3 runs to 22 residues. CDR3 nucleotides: TGTGCAAGTCGCTTAGGCCCTAGTATCGCGCGGGCGGTAGTATATAGCAATCAGCCCCAGCATTTT. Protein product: CASRLGPSIARAVVYSNQPQHF.

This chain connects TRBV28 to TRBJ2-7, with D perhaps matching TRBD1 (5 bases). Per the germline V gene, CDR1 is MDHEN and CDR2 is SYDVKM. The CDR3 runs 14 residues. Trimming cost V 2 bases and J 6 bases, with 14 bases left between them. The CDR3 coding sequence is TGTGCCAGCAGTTTACGGACACCGGTCCGCGAGCAGTACTTC. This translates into CASSLRTPVREQYF.

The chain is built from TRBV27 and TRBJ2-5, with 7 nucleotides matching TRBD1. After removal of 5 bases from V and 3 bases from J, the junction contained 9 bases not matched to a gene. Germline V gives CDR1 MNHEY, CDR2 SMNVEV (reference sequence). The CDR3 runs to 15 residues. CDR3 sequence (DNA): TGTGCCAGCAGTCGGCTCGTCGGACAGGAAGAGACCCAGTACTTC. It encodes CASSRLVGQEETQYF.